This T cell receptor (beta chain) came from a study of T-cell reconstitution after alpha-beta-depleted transplantation in children. Researchers prepared the TCRbeta library using unique molecular identifiers, the study reports. Using its own MiXCR run on the PCR reads, TCRdb lists one record per CDR3 protein. The data hold hundreds of thousands of distinct CDR3 sequences, with over 15% observed a single time. This clonotype was observed many times. Germline loops: CDR1 LGHNA, CDR2 YSLEER. Trimming took off 0 bases at V and 2 bases at J, with 11 bases between the two ends. This CDR3 is 16 amino acids long.

The chain links TRBV4-3 to TRBJ2-1; D unclear. The origin of this receptor is a human donor who donated a stem cell graft to a child with acute myeloid leukemia. Sequencing was performed on PBMCs from the stem cell graft donor, taken from the stem cell graft. CDR3 DNA: TGCGCCAGCAGCCAAGATCACCCTGAAGCCTACAATGAGCAGTTCTTC. Residues: CASSQDHPEAYNEQFF.